This T cell receptor beta chain was sequenced in a study of T cell responses to AZD1222 COVID-19 vaccine. Study outcomes and limitations: Nearly half of the spike-specific TCRs reportedly recognize variant regions that carry no mutations. Spike-specific TCR breadth and depth grew following two AZD1222 doses.

This clone occurred once. Its specificity is not known. Clones were read by immunoSEQ multiplex PCR, and TCRdb kept only the in-frame ones, dropping some. Of some 120,000 clones in the sample, over 75% were seen once. The J segment lost 0 bases and the V segment lost 4 bases, leaving 10 bases of the junction unmatched. The CDR3 length is 18 residues. Germline V lookup: CDR1 SGHRS, CDR2 YFSETQ. The V and J genes are TRBV5-1 and TRBJ2-1; 10 bases align to TRBD2. The sequence derives from an adult in good health. Sequencing used peripheral blood, obtained on day 0 of AZD1222 vaccination. In DNA form, the CDR3 reads TGCGCCAGCAGCCACCTAGCGGGGGCGATAAGCTCCTACAATGAGCAGTTCTTC. As protein: CASSHLAGAISSYNEQFF.